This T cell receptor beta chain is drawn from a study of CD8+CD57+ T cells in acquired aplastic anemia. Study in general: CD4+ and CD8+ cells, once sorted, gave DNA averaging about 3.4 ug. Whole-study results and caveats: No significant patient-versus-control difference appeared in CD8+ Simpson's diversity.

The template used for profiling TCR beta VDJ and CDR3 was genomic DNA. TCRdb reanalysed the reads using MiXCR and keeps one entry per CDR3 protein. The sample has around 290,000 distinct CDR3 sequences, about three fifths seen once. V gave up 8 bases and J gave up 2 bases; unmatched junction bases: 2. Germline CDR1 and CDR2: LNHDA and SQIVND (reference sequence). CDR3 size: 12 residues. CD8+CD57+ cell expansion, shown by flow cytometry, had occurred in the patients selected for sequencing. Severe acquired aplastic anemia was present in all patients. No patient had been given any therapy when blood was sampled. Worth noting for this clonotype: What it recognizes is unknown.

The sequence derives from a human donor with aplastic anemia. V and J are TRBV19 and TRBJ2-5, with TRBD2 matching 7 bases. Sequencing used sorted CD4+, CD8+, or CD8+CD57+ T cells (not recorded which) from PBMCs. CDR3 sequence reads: CASGDYQETQYF. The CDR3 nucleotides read TGTGCCAGTGGGGACTATCAAGAGACCCAGTACTTC.